Sequencing of this T cell receptor beta chain was carried out in a study of blood T cells in healthy people across ages. Points from the study as a whole: Observed TCR beta diversity showed a strong correlation with the percentage of naive T cells as measured by flow cytometry. Estimates of total diversity, which came from one million sequenced T cells, were considered to be underestimates.

PCR was performed a second time for about 7 to 11 cycles using a sample-barcoded 5' primer and a J-beta primer mix. TCRdb re-derived calls from the 5' RACE reads in MiXCR, one entry per CDR3 protein. Of about 680,000 distinct CDR3 sequences in the sample, about half were seen once. Trimming took 6 bases from V and 9 from J; bases not matched to a gene: 12. CDR3 length equals 14 residues. Germline V lookup: CDR1 DFQATT, CDR2 SNEGSKA (reference sequence). As to this clonotype: The antigen is undetermined.

The chain recombines TRBV20-1 with TRBJ2-1; 9 bases line up with TRBD2. The clonotype was recovered from an older woman in good health. The source material was blood. The CDR3 region is CSAGGGRARGEQFF. In nucleotides, the CDR3 is TGCAGTGCCGGGGGCGGGAGGGCCAGGGGTGAGCAGTTCTTC.